The T cell receptor beta chain under discussion was sequenced for a study of T cells in Graves' hyperthyroidism and ophthalmopathy. Findings of the study overall: Most clonotypes that expanded in the thyroid above 0.001 also showed up in blood. Model predictions of ophthalmopathy came a median roughly 6.7 months before onset.

CDR1 and CDR2 (germline): LNHDA, SQIVND (reference sequence). This CDR3 spans 15 amino acids. V was cut by 5 bases and J by 2 bases, with 15 bases left in between. Individuals with ophthalmopathy presented a Clinical Activity Score of at least 3, a NOSPECS grade of at least 4 and a duration under 3 months. A patient was excluded if there was uncontrolled infection, other autoimmune disease, pregnancy or lactation. RNA transcripts provided the source from which TCR beta CDR3 regions were amplified. HTBI primers were employed in a first-round RT-PCR of the TCR CDR3. TCRdb called the multiplex PCR reads again in MiXCR, with one record for every CDR3 protein. The sample consists of some 570,000 distinct CDR3 sequences, 15% to 20% of them appearing once. As for this clonotype: The antigen remains undetermined.

The clonotype comes from a woman aged 18-29 years with Graves' ophthalmopathy. Sequences were obtained from blood. This chain joins TRBV19 and TRBJ1-1, with a tentative D call TRBD1 (5 bases). In DNA form, the CDR3 reads TGTGCCAGTAGTTCCCCGTCGGGGGTCAACACTGAAGCTTTCTTT. Protein product: CASSSPSGVNTEAFF.